Shown below are 30 T cell receptor beta chains from a single sample sequenced in a study of beta chain features in type 1 diabetes. Their specific antigens are unknown. As every portion of the isolated RNA was reverse transcribed, the sequencing read expressed TCRB transcripts. Clones were sequenced by immunoSEQ multiplex PCR, and TCRdb holds only the in-frame ones, with some missing. The sample has approximately 730,000 clones; 13% are singletons. Findings and caveats of the study: For Type 1 diabetes patients, all four CD4+ subsets carried TCRB CDR3s that were moderately but significantly shorter.

Material for sequencing was naive CD4+ T cells from blood. All receptors come from a man between 18 and 29 years old with type 1 diabetes.

This clone was detected a few times. The chain recombines TRBV9 with TRBJ1-2; D not certain. V shed 0 bases and J shed 8 bases, with 17 bases lying between them. Germline assignment: CDR1 SGDLS and CDR2 YYNGEE. The CDR3 runs to 15 residues. The CDR3 DNA reads TGTGCCAGCAGCGTAGGGCAGTTGGACGGCCTGGGCTACACCTTC. It is translated as CASSVGQLDGLGYTF.

There are a few counts of this clone. The chain uses TRBV5-4 and TRBJ1-1; TRBD1 aligns across 8 bases. The CDR3 spans 14 residues. The germline V gene encodes CDR1 SGHNT and CDR2 YYREEE (reference sequence). The junction had 3 bases not matched to a gene; V was cut back by 0 bases and J by 5 bases. The CDR3 DNA is TGTGCCAGCAGCTTGGTGACAGGGGAGACTGAAGCTTTCTTT. Protein sequence: CASSLVTGETEAFF.

This CDR3 is CASDRLGAGELFF. The CDR3 DNA reads TGTGCCAGTGACAGGTTGGGTGCCGGGGAGCTGTTTTTT. The chain is built from TRBV2 and TRBJ2-2; the D gene is possibly TRBD1 (6 bases). The CDR3 sequence is 13 residues long. Between the trimmed V and J ends, which lost 9 bases and 6 bases, there was a span of 14 bases. The V gene's germline CDR1 is SNHLY and CDR2 FYNNEI.

V is TRBV14 and J is TRBJ1-4, with TRBD1 identical over 10 bases. The germline V gene has CDR1 SGHDN and CDR2 FVKESK. The length of the CDR3 is 13 residues. Unmatched junction bases numbered 7, after V lost 10 bases and J lost 8 bases. CDR3 region: CATSGQGTEKLFF. The DNA for the CDR3 is TGTGCCACCTCGGGACAGGGGACCGAAAAACTGTTTTTT.

This clone was detected a few times. The chain recombines TRBV9 with TRBJ1-6; D might be TRBD1 (6 bases). This CDR3 spans 14 amino acids. Germline values: CDR1 SGDLS, CDR2 YYNGEE. V was shortened by 0 bases and J by 9 bases, with 10 bases between the two germline ends. The CDR3 nucleotides are TGTGCCAGCAGCGTAGAGGGGGGCAGTTCACCCCTCCACTTT. Translated: CASSVEGGSSPLHF.

In this sample, this clone turned up a few times. The rearrangement links TRBV29-1 to TRBJ2-3; tentatively, D is TRBD2 (6 bases). CDR1 SQVTM and CDR2 ANQGSEA come from the germline V gene. The CDR3 loop spans 12 amino acids. Deletions cut 1 base from V and 8 bases from J, with 10 bases between. For the CDR3, the DNA is TGCAGCGTTGAAGCGCCCGGGGGTACGCAGTATTTT. This sequence encodes CSVEAPGGTQYF.

In the case of this clone: Other DNA variants within this sample encode the same CDR3. The chain combines TRBV5-1 with TRBJ2-7; no reliable D call. There are 12 residues in the CDR3. In germline, CDR1 is SGHRS, CDR2 YFSETQ. V lost 0 bases and J 4 bases, leaving 5 bases between the germline ends. As DNA, the CDR3 is TGCGCCAGCAGCTTGGAGTCGTACGAGCAGTACTTC. Amino acids: CASSLESYEQYF.

The CDR3 protein is CASSQDQQSWQQYF. The CDR3, as DNA: TGCGCCAGCAGCCAAGACCAACAGTCCTGGCAGCAGTACTTC. The chain recombines TRBV4-1 with TRBJ2-7; D is unresolved. Germline V gene data show CDR1 as MGHRA and CDR2 as YSYEKL. Trimming removed 0 bases from V and 8 bases from J, with 14 bases in between. This CDR3 spans 14 amino acids.

The rearrangement joins TRBV30 to TRBJ1-6; TRBD1 matches at 8 bases. J gave up 7 bases and V 0 bases, and 5 bases lay outside the gene matches. The CDR3 spans 15 residues. Germline assignment: CDR1 GTSNPN and CDR2 SVGIG (reference sequence). Here the CDR3 reads CAWSVLDRVNSPLHF. CDR3 bases: TGTGCCTGGAGTGTGTTGGACAGGGTCAATTCACCCCTCCACTTT.

This clone was seen a handful of times. The V and J genes are TRBV14 and TRBJ2-7, with TRBD1 matching 7 bases. The CDR3 has 14 amino acids. Germline V gene data show CDR1 as SGHDN and CDR2 as FVKESK. With 3 bases clipped from V and 0 bases from J, the junction kept 2 bases outside the gene matches. The DNA of the CDR3 is TGTGCCAGCAGCCATAGACAGGGCTCCTACGAGCAGTACTTC. It translates to CASSHRQGSYEQYF.

This clone was counted a few times. The V gene is TRBV25-1, the J gene TRBJ1-2; D possibly corresponds to TRBD1 (6 bases). V was cut by 5 bases and J by 1 base, with 8 bases left in between. The CDR3 has 13 residues. The germline V gene encodes CDR1 MGHDK and CDR2 SYGVNS. CDR3 sequence (DNA): TGTGCCAGCAGTCGGACAGATAACTATGGCTACACCTTC. The encoded protein is CASSRTDNYGYTF.

Note on this clone: Other DNA sequences in this specimen translate into the identical CDR3. The chain joins TRBV30 to TRBJ1-5; unclear D gene. CDR1 is GTSNPN, CDR2 SVGIG, per germline (reference sequence). The V end was cut by 2 bases, the J end by 1 base, with 6 bases between. The CDR3 loop spans 13 amino acids. CDR3 nucleotides: TGTGCCTGGAGTTACGGGAGCAATCAGCCCCAGCATTTT. This translates into CAWSYGSNQPQHF.

This chain links TRBV7-3 with TRBJ2-7, with 12 bases lining up with TRBD1. The germline V gene has CDR1 SGHTA and CDR2 FQGTGA. The CDR3 runs 13 residues. The junction had 1 base not matched to a gene; V was cut back by 4 bases and J by 6 bases. CDR3: CASSSGQGAEQYF. The CDR3 DNA sequence: TGTGCCAGCAGCTCGGGACAGGGGGCCGAGCAGTACTTC.

This chain links TRBV30 with TRBJ1-1, with no clear D. CDR1 and CDR2 from the germline V gene are GTSNPN and SVGIG (reference sequence). The CDR3 totals 14 residues. Trimming cost V 4 bases and J 4 bases, with 16 bases left between them. CDR3 coding DNA: TGTGCCTGGATTCCCTCAATCTACCCCACTGAAGCTTTCTTT. Translated: CAWIPSIYPTEAFF.

The V and J genes are TRBV10-3 and TRBJ2-3; 9 nucleotides align to TRBD1. V shed 6 bases, J shed 2 bases, and the junction held 3 bases outside the gene matches. The CDR3 runs to 14 residues. Germline CDR1 reads ENHRY; CDR2 reads SYGVKD. The CDR3 here is CAISRTGDTDTQYF. Written as DNA, the CDR3 is TGTGCCATCAGCCGGACAGGGGACACAGATACGCAGTATTTT.

Of note for this clone: The sample has other DNA sequences that encode this CDR3 too. The rearrangement links TRBV6-5 to TRBJ2-1; D not resolved. The length of the CDR3 is 11 residues. CDR1 is MNHEY and CDR2 is SVGAGI in the germline V gene. Deletions cut 6 bases from V and 4 bases from J, with 4 bases between. CDR3 bases: TGTGCCAGCAGGTTGTACAATGAGCAGTTCTTC. As protein: CASRLYNEQFF.

This clone came up a few times. DNA for the CDR3: TGTGCCGAGCGAGTCATCCAGGGGGCGGGTGAAAAACTGTTTTTT. This sequence encodes CAERVIQGAGEKLFF. This sequence joins TRBV30 and TRBJ1-4, with 8 bases fitting TRBD1. Per the germline V gene, CDR1 is GTSNPN and CDR2 is SVGIG (reference sequence). V lost 8 bases to trimming and J lost 7 bases; unmatched junction nucleotides: 15. This CDR3 region has 15 residues.

This chain joins TRBV2 and TRBJ1-5, with a possible D match to TRBD1 (6 bases). Between the trimmed V and J ends, which lost 11 bases and 4 bases, there was a span of 15 bases. Looked up from germline, CDR1 is SNHLY and CDR2 is FYNNEI. CDR3 length: 13 residues. The CDR3 DNA sequence: TGTGCCGGCCAGGGACACCGGAATCAGCCCCAGCATTTT. Amino acid sequence: CAGQGHRNQPQHF.

This chain links TRBV7-9 with TRBJ1-1, with D perhaps TRBD1 (5 bases). CDR1 and CDR2 from the germline V gene are SEHNR and FQNEAQ (reference sequence). The CDR3 spans 13 residues. V lost 8 bases and J lost 4, with 14 bases in between. The chain's CDR3 is CASPVGPGTEAFF. CDR3 sequence (DNA): TGTGCCAGCCCTGTGGGACCGGGCACTGAAGCTTTCTTT.

The chain combines TRBV5-8 with TRBJ1-2; D perhaps matches TRBD1 (6 bases). This CDR3 has 15 residues. CDR1 is SGHTS, CDR2 YDEGEE, per germline. Trimming stripped 4 bases from V and 4 bases from J, with 17 bases between. CDR3 sequence reads: CASSRGQGSGYGYTF. In nucleotides, the CDR3 is TGTGCCAGCAGCCGCGGGCAGGGGTCGGGCTATGGCTACACCTTC.

This clone was detected only a few times. The chain employs TRBV9 and TRBJ1-5, with D possibly TRBD1 on 5 matching bases. CDR1 is SGDLS and CDR2 is YYNGEE in the germline V gene. V was cut by 0 bases and J by 8 bases, with 18 bases left in between. There are 16 residues in the CDR3. The CDR3: CASSVGVGGVAEPQHF. The CDR3 coding sequence is TGTGCCAGCAGCGTAGGAGTCGGAGGGGTTGCGGAGCCCCAGCATTTT.

This rearrangement joins TRBV4-1 to TRBJ1-4, with D unresolved. CDR3 length equals 13 residues. Trimming cost V 2 bases and J 8 bases, with 9 bases left between them. In germline, CDR1 is MGHRA, CDR2 YSYEKL. The CDR3 loop is CASSQNLKEKLFF. The CDR3 DNA reads as TGCGCCAGCAGCCAAAATTTAAAGGAAAAACTGTTTTTT.

This clone appeared a few times. The rearrangement links TRBV28 to TRBJ2-3; D tentatively fits TRBD1 or TRBD2 (6 bases each). V was clipped by 7 bases and J by 3 bases, with 17 bases between them. The CDR3 covers 15 residues. Germline loops: CDR1 MDHEN, CDR2 SYDVKM. CDR3 protein: CASTPGDRGTDTQYF. DNA for the CDR3: TGTGCCAGCACCCCGGGGGATAGGGGGACAGATACGCAGTATTTT. Variable domain in full (rest from reference TRBV28 and TRBJ2-3): DVKVTQSSRYLVKRTGEKVFLECVQDMDHENMFWYRQDPGLGLRLIYFSYDVKMKEKGDIPEGYSVSREKKERFSLILESASTNQTSMYLCASTPGDRGTDTQYFGPGTRLTVL.

This clone was counted only a few times. The gene calls are TRBV27 and TRBJ2-7; 9 nucleotides line up with TRBD1. With 5 bases clipped from V and 3 bases from J, the junction kept 8 bases outside the gene matches. The CDR3 is 15 residues long. The germline V gene encodes CDR1 MNHEY and CDR2 SMNVEV (reference sequence). The CDR3 loop reads CASSILWGQGYEQYF. The CDR3 DNA reads TGTGCCAGCAGTATCCTATGGGGACAGGGCTACGAGCAGTACTTC.

This clone was recorded a few times. This chain joins TRBV30 and TRBJ1-2; D possibly corresponds to TRBD1 (5 bases). CDR1 GTSNPN and CDR2 SVGIG come from the germline V gene (reference sequence). The CDR3 spans 12 residues. V lost 4 bases and J lost 6, with 12 bases in between. The CDR3 DNA sequence: TGTGCCTGGAATGGGGGATTCGATGGCTACACCTTC. This translates into CAWNGGFDGYTF.

This clone was counted a few times. The V call is TRBV7-2, the J call TRBJ1-5, with D unresolved. Germline loops: CDR1 SGHTA, CDR2 FQGNSA. The germline V and J ends were trimmed by 2 bases and 0 bases, with 8 bases remaining between them. This CDR3 is 15 amino acids long. The CDR3 region is CASSLLVDSNQPQHF. CDR3 nucleotide sequence: TGTGCCAGCAGCTTATTGGTTGATAGCAATCAGCCCCAGCATTTT.

A remark on this clone: Other DNA sequences in the same sample also yield this CDR3. The chain uses TRBV6-5 and TRBJ2-7, with 8 nucleotides matching TRBD2. V dropped 6 bases and J dropped 5; count of bases not matched to a gene: 3. The CDR3 is 12 residues long. From germline, CDR1 is MNHEY and CDR2 SVGAGI. CDR3 nucleotides: TGTGCCAGCAGCCCCGGGAGGGACGAGCAGTACTTC. It translates to CASSPGRDEQYF.

Only a few counts were recorded for this clone. The junction departs from germline at one end; a sequencing error may be responsible. The chain carries TRBV29-1 and TRBJ2-3; D is unclear. Germline CDR1 reads SQVTM; CDR2 reads ANQGSEA. The CDR3 sequence is 13 residues long. CDR3 in amino acids: CSLEDYSTDTQYF. The CDR3 region has the DNA TGCAGCCTTGAGGATTATAGCACAGATACGCAGTATTTT.

This clone was seen only a few times. This chain uses TRBV30 with TRBJ2-2; D is unclear. The V end was cut by 4 bases, the J end by 6 bases, with 9 bases between. CDR1 is GTSNPN, CDR2 SVGIG, per germline (reference sequence). The CDR3 is 12 residues long. CDR3 amino acids: CAWNAPPGELFF. The CDR3 DNA reads TGTGCCTGGAACGCCCCCCCCGGGGAGCTGTTTTTT.

The genes are TRBV9 and TRBJ1-1; TRBD1 matches 8 bases. Unmatched junction bases numbered 10, after V lost 4 bases and J lost 5 bases. Germline V gene lookup returns CDR1 SGDLS and CDR2 YYNGEE. CDR3 length: 15 amino acids. The CDR3 here is CASSPIDRGGTEAFF. DNA for the CDR3: TGTGCCAGCAGCCCGATAGACAGGGGAGGAACTGAAGCTTTCTTT.